This TCR beta chain was retrieved from a study of T and B cells in COVID-19 patients. By share, this clonotype ranks as medium-sized. The CDR3 spans 15 residues. Germline CDR1 reads MNHEY; CDR2 reads SMNVEV (reference sequence). V lost 5 bases to trimming and J lost 6 bases, with 20 bases between them. Blood genomic DNA input for TRB amplification was 250-500 ng. TRB rearrangements were amplified by multiplex PCR with BIOMED2 TRB-A/B primers. TCRdb recomputed calls from the multiplex PCR reads with MiXCR, one row per CDR3 protein. The sample lists 7,000 or so distinct CDR3 sequences, roughly 26% occurring once.

The receptor was isolated from a human donor with active COVID-19. The source material was blood. The chain couples TRBV27 to TRBJ2-7; possible D gene TRBD1, 5 bases. DNA for the CDR3: TGTGCCAGCAGTCCGTCGGTCAGGGCAAGTTCCGAGCAGTACTTC. It is translated as CASSPSVRASSEQYF.